This record covers a single T cell receptor beta chain. Its antigen is still unknown. V was cut by 1 base and J by 1 base, with 9 bases left in between. Germline CDR1 and CDR2: LGHNA and YSLEER. This CDR3 is 15 amino acids long. This specimen comes from a study of T cells after yellow fever vaccination. Whole-study findings and limits: Repertoires sorted by FACS could include abundant clonotypes that are contaminants from the bulk population. Across the CD4 and CD8 compartments, a small share of clonotypes was present in both. Weaker overall, the secondary response nonetheless peaked faster (day 5 versus 15).

One entry per CDR3 protein results from TCRdb running MiXCR on the 5' RACE reads. Among about 330,000 distinct CDR3 sequences listed, around 6.8% were seen once. This sequence joins TRBV4-3 and TRBJ2-3; D ambiguous. This clonotype was obtained from a man between 18 and 29 years old who received the YFV17D yellow fever vaccine. This specimen was PBMCs, taken roughly 46 days after the first yellow fever vaccination. In nucleotides, the CDR3 is TGCGCCAGCAGCCAAGCGCCGGGCCGCACAGATACGCAGTATTTT. This encodes CASSQAPGRTDTQYF.